Listed below are T cell receptor beta chains from one sample, sequenced in a study of blood T cells in healthy people across ages. TCRdb re-called the 5' RACE reads with MiXCR, one entry per CDR3 protein. The sample yields 1.2 million to 1.5 million distinct CDR3 sequences, roughly 60% seen once. The specimen sequenced was blood. The receptor source for this set is a man aged 18-30 years in good health. The CDR3 runs from the conserved cysteine through the conserved F or W. The D gene is left open where the match is weak. Clone size is shown for a subset of rows, as once, few, many or a class of expanded clone.

abundance	d_gene	v_gene	j_gene	CDR3aa	CDR3nt
-	-	TRBV20-1	TRBJ2-1	CSRRVIDEQFF	TGCAGTCGAAGGGTTATAGATGAGCAGTTCTTC
-	-	TRBV10-3	TRBJ2-3	CAISGADPSTDTQYF	TGTGCCATCTCGGGCGCGGATCCTAGCACAGATACGCAGTATTTT
few	TRBD1	TRBV29-1	TRBJ1-1	CSVPSGGSLKTEAFF	TGCAGCGTCCCCTCAGGGGGCAGCCTGAAAACTGAAGCTTTCTTT
-	-	TRBV21-1	TRBJ2-7	CASSKGLRGLSVEQYF	TGTGCCAGCAGCAAGGGCTTGAGGGGGCTATCGGTCGAGCAGTACTTC
-	TRBD1	TRBV29-1	TRBJ2-5	CSVVGTGGLETQYF	TGCAGCGTTGTAGGGACAGGGGGCCTTGAGACCCAGTACTTC
-	TRBD1	TRBV7-9	TRBJ2-3	CASNKQGAVDTQYF	TGTGCCAGCAACAAACAGGGGGCGGTGGATACGCAGTATTTT
many	TRBD1	TRBV11-2	TRBJ2-1	CASSPDRGYNEQFF	TGTGCCAGCAGCCCCGACAGGGGCTACAATGAGCAGTTCTTC
few	TRBD2	TRBV20-1	TRBJ2-2	CSARSGAWGTGELFF	TGCAGTGCTAGAAGCGGGGCATGGGGCACCGGGGAGCTGTTTTTT
-	TRBD1	TRBV5-6	TRBJ2-1	CASSLIRQGVNEQFF	TGTGCCAGCAGCTTGATACGACAGGGGGTAAATGAGCAGTTCTTC
-	-	TRBV29-1	TRBJ2-3	CSGQGHTDTQYF	TGCAGCGGGCAGGGGCACACAGATACGCAGTATTTT
few	-	TRBV5-1	TRBJ2-7	CASSVPGQYEQYF	TGCGCCAGCAGCGTCCCAGGGCAATACGAGCAGTACTTC
-	-	TRBV7-9	TRBJ2-7	CASSLGTEGYEQYF	TGTGCCAGCAGCTTAGGGACGGAGGGCTACGAGCAGTACTTC
-	TRBD1	TRBV12-3/TRBV12-4	TRBJ2-7	CASSWGQAGPYEQYF	TGTGCCAGCAGCTGGGGACAGGCGGGGCCCTACGAGCAGTACTTC
-	TRBD1	TRBV6-1	TRBJ2-7	CASSRRQGATYNEQYF	TGTGCCAGCAGTCGAAGACAGGGGGCAACGTACAATGAGCAGTACTTC
-	-	TRBV10-3	TRBJ2-3	CAISVASSADTQYF	TGTGCCATCAGTGTCGCCAGCTCTGCTGATACGCAGTATTTT
few	-	TRBV29-1	TRBJ1-4	CSVALSGGRKLFF	TGCAGCGTTGCCCTCTCGGGGGGCAGGAAACTGTTTTTT
once	-	TRBV5-5	TRBJ2-7	CASSLEVSAYEQYF	TGTGCCAGCAGCTTGGAGGTGTCAGCCTACGAGCAGTACTTC
-	TRBD1	TRBV7-6	TRBJ2-5	CASSLGRQGNNQETQYF	TGTGCCAGCAGCTTAGGCCGACAGGGTAATAACCAAGAGACCCAGTACTTC